Below are 19 T cell receptor beta chains sequenced from a single sample in a study of T cell responses to AZD1222 COVID-19 vaccine. Profiled with immunoSEQ multiplex PCR; TCRdb holds only in-frame clones, not every one. The table lists some 150,000 clones, about 89% of them singletons, with about 3% in the top ten. Sequenced here: peripheral blood, sampled on day 0 of AZD1222 vaccination. These receptor sequences come from an adult in good health.

The gene calls are TRBV5-1 and TRBJ2-3, with D possibly matching TRBD1 (6 bases). This CDR3 spans 13 amino acids. The germline V and J ends were trimmed by 4 bases and 6 bases, with 12 bases remaining between them. Germline-derived CDR1 and CDR2 are SGHRS and YFSETQ. CDR3 in amino acids: CASSIGTPDTQYF. The CDR3 nucleotides are TGCGCCAGCAGCATAGGGACACCCGATACGCAGTATTTT.

The chain is built from TRBV18 and TRBJ2-5, with a weak D call TRBD2 (7 bases). In germline, CDR1 is KGHSH, CDR2 LQKENI. CDR3 length equals 14 residues. V lost 6 bases and J lost 5, with 16 bases in between. CDR3 bases: TGTGCCAGCTCCCCGTGGGGGGGCCGGGAGACCCAGTACTTC. Translation gives CASSPWGGRETQYF.

This clone was detected only a few times. The V gene is TRBV2, the J gene TRBJ2-3; 7 positions match TRBD1. The V segment lost 6 bases and the J segment 0 bases; nucleotides outside the gene matches: 9. Per germline, CDR1 SNHLY and CDR2 FYNNEI. The CDR3 totals 16 residues. CDR3 sequence (DNA): TGTGCCAGCAGACCCGGGACAGCCAGAAGCACAGATACGCAGTATTTT. This sequence encodes CASRPGTARSTDTQYF.

This rearrangement joins TRBV9 to TRBJ2-7; tentative D call: TRBD2 (5 bases). This CDR3 comprises 14 residues. CDR1 SGDLS and CDR2 YYNGEE come from the germline V gene. Trimming cost V 0 bases and J 0 bases, with 7 bases left between them. The CDR3 loop is CASSVGSDSYEQYF. For the CDR3, the DNA is TGTGCCAGCAGCGTAGGTAGCGACTCCTACGAGCAGTACTTC.

The chain joins TRBV28 to TRBJ2-7; D is perhaps TRBD2 (5 bases). Germline-derived CDR1 and CDR2 are MDHEN and SYDVKM. The V end lost 2 bases, the J end lost 3 bases, and 17 bases lay between the germline ends. The CDR3 extends over 16 amino acids. CDR3: CASSLIFEGTLYEQYF. For the CDR3, the DNA is TGTGCCAGCAGTTTAATATTTGAGGGCACCCTCTACGAGCAGTACTTC.

With regard to this clone: The same CDR3 arises from other DNA sequences in this sample as well. The CDR3 bases are TGTGCCAGCAGTTTGAGCTCCTACGAGCAGTACTTC. Translated: CASSLSSYEQYF. The chain uses TRBV28 and TRBJ2-7; D is uncertain. V was clipped by 3 bases and J by 0 bases, with 3 bases between them. Germline V CDR1 and CDR2: MDHEN, SYDVKM. This CDR3 region has 12 residues.

The gene calls are TRBV6-5 and TRBJ1-6; D unresolved. The CDR3 contains 15 residues. Trimming left V 4 bases short and J 0 bases short, with 7 bases between. Germline CDR1 reads MNHEY; CDR2 reads SVGAGI. CDR3 sequence (DNA): TGTGCCAGCAGTTCCCAAAGCTCCTATAATTCACCCCTCCACTTT. This translates into CASSSQSSYNSPLHF.

The chain employs TRBV5-4 and TRBJ2-1; tentatively, D is TRBD1 (6 bases). V lost 4 bases, J lost 7 bases, and 18 bases lay in between. The CDR3 covers 15 residues. Germline V CDR1 and CDR2: SGHNT, YYREEE (reference sequence). In nucleotides, the CDR3 is TGTGCCAGCAGCCTGACAGGTCTGATTCAGAATGAGCAGTTCTTC. Its translation: CASSLTGLIQNEQFF. Looking up the rest from reference TRBV5-4 and TRBJ2-1 gives the full variable domain: ETGVTQSPTHLIKTRGQQVTLRCSSQSGHNTVSWYQQALGQGPQFIFQYYREEENGRGNFPPRFSGLQFPNYSSELNVNALELDDSALYLCASSLTGLIQNEQFFGPGTRLTVL.

The chain uses TRBV7-2 and TRBJ2-5, with TRBD2 identical over 8 bases. The CDR3 extends over 15 amino acids. Trimming removed 4 bases from V and 6 bases from J; junction bases left unmatched: 10. Germline CDR1 reads SGHTA; CDR2 reads FQGNSA. The CDR3 DNA reads TGTGCCAGCAGCTCCGGAGCGGGAGTAGGAAAGACCCAGTACTTC. This sequence encodes CASSSGAGVGKTQYF.

This clone was recorded only once. The V and J genes are TRBV9 and TRBJ2-6; perhaps TRBD1 as D (6 bases). Trimming stripped 7 bases from V and 4 bases from J, with 12 bases between. The germline V gene has CDR1 SGDLS and CDR2 YYNGEE. CDR3 size: 14 residues. Here the CDR3 DNA reads TGTGCCAGCGGGGGCGCAATAGGGGCCAACGTCCTGACTTTC. Protein product: CASGGAIGANVLTF.

This rearrangement joins TRBV4-1 to TRBJ2-3, with TRBD1 matching over 7 bases. Trimming cost V 1 base and J 1 base; bases outside gene matches: 8. The CDR3 is 17 residues long. From germline, CDR1 is MGHRA and CDR2 YSYEKL. The CDR3 sequence: CASSQGPIQGGTDTQYF. CDR3 sequence (DNA): TGCGCCAGCAGCCAAGGCCCCATTCAGGGGGGCACAGATACGCAGTATTTT.

The V call is TRBV4-3, the J call TRBJ2-1; 15 bases align to TRBD2. CDR1 is LGHNA and CDR2 is YSLEER in the germline V gene. Trimming cost V 6 bases and J 4 bases; bases outside gene matches: 7. The CDR3 is 17 residues long. The CDR3 loop reads CASSRGLAGGTYNEQFF. CDR3 nucleotides: TGCGCCAGCAGTAGGGGACTAGCGGGAGGTACTTACAATGAGCAGTTCTTC.

This sequence joins TRBV15 and TRBJ2-1; 11 nucleotides match TRBD2. The CDR3 runs to 17 residues. J lost 4 bases, V lost 1 base, and 6 bases had no gene match. In germline, CDR1 is LNHNV, CDR2 YYDKDF (reference sequence). The CDR3 sequence: CATSRGIGTSGYNEQFF. In DNA, the CDR3 is TGTGCCACCAGCAGAGGGATCGGGACTAGCGGTTACAATGAGCAGTTCTTC.

This sequence joins TRBV6-5 and TRBJ2-3; 9 nucleotides align to TRBD2. The CDR3 length is 15 residues. Losses at the gene ends were 7 bases for V and 1 base for J; bases not matched to a gene: 6. Germline V gene sequence: CDR1 MNHEY, CDR2 SVGAGI. CDR3 nucleotide sequence: TGTGCCAGCACTTTAGCGGGAGCCGGCACAGATACGCAGTATTTT. It specifies CASTLAGAGTDTQYF.

The rearrangement uses TRBV25-1 and TRBJ2-5; 10 bases are shared with TRBD2. Unmatched junction bases numbered 4, after V lost 4 bases and J lost 2 bases. The CDR3 has 15 amino acids. The germline CDR1 and CDR2 sequences are MGHDK and SYGVNS. CDR3 amino acids: CASSVSTSGQETQYF. The CDR3 nucleotides are TGTGCCAGCAGTGTATCGACTAGCGGGCAAGAGACCCAGTACTTC.

This clone was detected only once. This chain connects TRBV11-2 to TRBJ1-2; 8 nucleotides match TRBD1. Trimming removed 5 bases from V and 4 bases from J; junction bases left unmatched: 6. Germline-derived CDR1 and CDR2 are SGHAT and FQNNGV. This CDR3 comprises 14 residues. CDR3 protein: CASSKQGVGYGYTF. The CDR3 region has the DNA TGTGCCAGCAGCAAACAGGGGGTCGGCTATGGCTACACCTTC.

This chain's CDR3 is CASSVHAGPYNEQFF. For the CDR3, the DNA is TGTGCCAGCAGCGTGCATGCGGGGCCCTACAATGAGCAGTTCTTC. The genes are TRBV9 and TRBJ2-1; tentative D call: TRBD2 (6 bases). V lost 2 bases and J 2 bases, leaving 11 bases between the germline ends. The CDR3 has 15 amino acids. Per the germline V gene, CDR1 is SGDLS and CDR2 is YYNGEE.

J is TRBJ2-5 and V is TRBV7-9; perhaps TRBD2 as D (6 bases). V was trimmed by 4 bases and J by 5 bases, leaving 20 bases between them. CDR1 is SEHNR and CDR2 is FQNEAQ in the germline V gene (reference sequence). The CDR3 covers 16 residues. The CDR3: CASSWLAREVEETQYF. The CDR3 nucleotides are TGTGCCAGCAGCTGGTTGGCGCGGGAAGTGGAGGAGACCCAGTACTTC.

The J gene is TRBJ1-2, the V gene TRBV7-2; 8 bases are shared with TRBD1. Germline CDR1 and CDR2: SGHTA and FQGNSA. CDR3 length: 15 amino acids. With V trimmed by 5 bases and J by 4 bases, 9 bases remained unmatched. The CDR3 region is CASSTGQASIYGYTF. In nucleotides, the CDR3 is TGTGCCAGCAGCACGGGACAGGCCTCGATCTATGGCTACACCTTC.